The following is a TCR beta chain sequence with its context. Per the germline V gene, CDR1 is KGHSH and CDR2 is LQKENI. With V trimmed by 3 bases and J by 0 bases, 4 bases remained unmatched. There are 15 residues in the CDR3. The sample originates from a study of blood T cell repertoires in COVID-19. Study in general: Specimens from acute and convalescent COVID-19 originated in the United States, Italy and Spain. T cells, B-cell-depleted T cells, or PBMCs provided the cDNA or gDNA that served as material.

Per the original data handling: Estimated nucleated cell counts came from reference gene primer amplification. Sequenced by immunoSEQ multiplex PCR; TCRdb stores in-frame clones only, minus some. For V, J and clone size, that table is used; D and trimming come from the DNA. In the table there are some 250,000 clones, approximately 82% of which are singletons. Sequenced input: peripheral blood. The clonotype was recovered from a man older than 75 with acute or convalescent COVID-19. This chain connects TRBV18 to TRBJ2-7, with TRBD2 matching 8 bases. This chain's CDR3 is CASSPSSGNSYEQYF. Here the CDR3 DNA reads TGTGCCAGCTCACCCAGTAGCGGGAACTCCTACGAGCAGTACTTC.